The clone carrying this TCR beta chain was observed a few times. RNA transcripts were the template for amplifying TCR beta CDR3 regions. HTBI primers were used for first-round RT-PCR of the TCR CDR3. Via MiXCR, TCRdb re-called the multiplex PCR reads, giving one row per CDR3 protein. The sample has about 600,000 distinct CDR3 sequences, about 14% seen once. This record belongs to a study of T cells in Graves' hyperthyroidism and ophthalmopathy. The CDR3 has 12 amino acids. The V end lost 3 bases, the J end lost 5 bases, and 11 bases lay between the germline ends. In germline, CDR1 is DFQATT, CDR2 SNEGSKA (reference sequence).

The V call is TRBV20-1, the J call TRBJ2-7, with a possible D match to TRBD1 (6 bases). The clonotype originates from a woman in her forties or fifties with Graves' ophthalmopathy. The sample taken for sequencing was blood. Here the CDR3 reads CSASRGPHEQYF. CDR3 bases: TGCAGTGCTAGCAGGGGTCCCCACGAGCAGTACTTC.